One and the same sample provided the 22 T cell receptor beta chains below, sequenced in a study of shared clonotypes between healthy human individuals. The naive CD8 fraction comprised CD45RO-negative cells positively selected for CCR7 and excluded terminally differentiated effector memory CD45RA+ cells. This table comes from immunoSEQ multiplex PCR, and its TCRdb copy is limited to in-frame clones, with some not included. The data hold about 2.1 million clones, with roughly 95% observed a single time. The sequenced sample was naive CD8+ T cells from PBMCs. These receptors all come from a young man in good health. Some clones in this sample may be carry-over from other donors' samples.

This clone was observed once. The CDR3 sequence: CASSDSIAGGWYEQYF. For the CDR3, the DNA is TGTGCCAGCAGTGACTCGATTGCCGGGGGTTGGTACGAGCAGTACTTC. The chain recombines TRBV6-4 with TRBJ2-7; a weak D match, TRBD2 (6 bases). Trimming removed 0 bases at V and 4 bases at J, with 16 bases between. The CDR3 runs 16 residues. Germline V gene data show CDR1 as MRHNA and CDR2 as SNTAGT.

This chain links TRBV19 with TRBJ1-1; D is undetermined. CDR3 length: 15 residues. Germline V lookup: CDR1 LNHDA, CDR2 SQIVND (reference sequence). V dropped 6 bases and J dropped 11 bases, with 25 bases sitting between them. The DNA of the CDR3 is TGTGCCAGTAGCCTTACTCGTACATCTTTGCATGGGGCTTTCTTT. Translating it yields CASSLTRTSLHGAFF.

The chain links TRBV19 to TRBJ1-1, with 10 positions matching TRBD1. This CDR3 comprises 15 residues. V shed 5 bases, J shed 5 bases, and the junction held 8 bases outside the gene matches. From germline, CDR1 is LNHDA and CDR2 SQIVND (reference sequence). This CDR3 reads CASSLDRGGRTEAFF. The CDR3 DNA is TGTGCCAGTAGTCTGGACAGGGGGGGAAGAACTGAAGCTTTCTTT.

This clone has a single count. DNA of the CDR3: TGTGCCAGTAGTACCTTCCCCGGATTATCCTACGAGCAGTACTTC. Amino acid sequence: CASSTFPGLSYEQYF. The gene calls are TRBV19 and TRBJ2-7; no clear D. Trimming stripped 4 bases from V and 1 base from J, with 14 bases between. The CDR3 is 15 residues long. The germline V gene encodes CDR1 LNHDA and CDR2 SQIVND (reference sequence). The complete variable domain, with remaining parts taken from reference TRBV19 and TRBJ2-7, reads DGGITQSPKYLFRKEGQNVTLSCEQNLNHDAMYWYRQDPGQGLRLIYYSQIVNDFQKGDIAEGYSVSREKKESFPLTVTSAQKNPTAFYLCASSTFPGLSYEQYFGPGTRLTVT.

CDR3 sequence: CASSPVWRGEETSTDTQYF. The DNA for the CDR3 is TGTGCCAGCAGCCCCGTCTGGCGGGGGGAAGAGACAAGCACAGATACGCAGTATTTT. The gene calls are TRBV7-2 and TRBJ2-3; 8 bases match TRBD2. This CDR3 comprises 19 residues. The germline V gene has CDR1 SGHTA and CDR2 FQGNSA. V lost 5 bases, J lost 0 bases, and 16 bases stayed unmatched.

Concerning this clone itself: Additional DNA sequences in this sample encode the identical CDR3. CDR3 nucleotide sequence: TGTGCCAGCAGCTTAGTGACCACCGGGGAGCTGTTTTTT. Its translation: CASSLVTTGELFF. The chain joins TRBV11-2 to TRBJ2-2; no clear D gene. V lost 1 base and J 4 bases, leaving 4 bases between the germline ends. The CDR3 has 13 amino acids. CDR1 and CDR2 (germline): SGHAT, FQNNGV.

This clone is a singleton in its sample. The rearrangement uses TRBV4-3 and TRBJ2-2; D tentatively fits TRBD1 or TRBD2 (5 bases each). V was clipped by 0 bases and J by 4 bases, with 12 bases between them. The CDR3 spans 16 residues. Germline CDR1 LGHNA, CDR2 YSLEER. For the CDR3, the DNA is TGCGCCAGCAGCCAAGAAGGGACGGCAGGCACCGGGGAGCTGTTTTTT. Protein: CASSQEGTAGTGELFF.

This clone was detected only once. The CDR3 nucleotides are TGTGCCAGCCCCGGATGGACGGACCGGTATGAGCAGTTCTTC. This gives the protein CASPGWTDRYEQFF. This chain joins TRBV2 and TRBJ2-1; no clear D. The CDR3 loop spans 14 amino acids. Germline loops: CDR1 SNHLY, CDR2 FYNNEI. The V gene lost 8 bases and the J gene lost 8 bases, with 19 bases spanning the gap.

The rearrangement links TRBV27 to TRBJ1-1, with 10 bases that match TRBD1. Trimming cost V 4 bases and J 9 bases; bases outside gene matches: 5. Per the germline V gene, CDR1 is MNHEY and CDR2 is SMNVEV (reference sequence). This CDR3 region has 13 residues. In DNA, the CDR3 is TGTGCCAGCAGTTGGGGGACAGGGGTCCAAGCTTTCTTT. It is translated as CASSWGTGVQAFF.

This clone was picked up one time. The chain uses TRBV5-1 and TRBJ2-3; 11 bases align to TRBD2. The V segment lost 4 bases and the J segment 3 bases; nucleotides outside the gene matches: 7. The CDR3 runs 16 residues. Germline V gives CDR1 SGHRS, CDR2 YFSETQ. CDR3 in DNA: TGCGCCAGCAGCCCCCTAGCGGGAGGTGGAACAGATACGCAGTATTTT. This sequence encodes CASSPLAGGGTDTQYF.

The chain uses TRBV6-5 and TRBJ2-7; a possible D gene is TRBD1 (5 bases). The CDR3 is 15 residues long. Trimming cost V 4 bases and J 5 bases, with 18 bases left between them. Germline CDR1 MNHEY, CDR2 SVGAGI. The CDR3 loop is CASSSWTTESHEQYF. CDR3 sequence (DNA): TGTGCCAGCAGTTCATGGACAACCGAATCCCACGAGCAGTACTTC.

This clone was counted only a few times. The V gene is TRBV7-9, the J gene TRBJ1-1; 7 bases align to TRBD1. This CDR3 has 14 residues. Trimming at V came to 5 bases and at J to 11 bases, leaving 14 bases not matched to a gene. The germline V gene encodes CDR1 SEHNR and CDR2 FQNEAQ (reference sequence). The CDR3 DNA sequence: TGTGCCAGCAGCACTCGTCGGACAGGCCTTGGGGCTTTCTTT. The encoded protein is CASSTRRTGLGAFF. Variable domain in full (rest from reference TRBV7-9 and TRBJ1-1): DTGVSQNPRHKITKRGQNVTFRCDPISEHNRLYWYRQTLGQGPEFLTYFQNEAQLEKSRLLSDRFSAERPKGSFSTLEIQRTEQGDSAMYLCASSTRRTGLGAFFGQGTRLTVV.

This clone was seen a single time. V and J are TRBV10-3 and TRBJ1-1; D is unclear. The V gene lost 3 bases and the J gene lost 5 bases, with 7 bases spanning the gap. The CDR3 loop spans 12 amino acids. Germline CDR1 and CDR2: ENHRY and SYGVKD. As DNA, the CDR3 is TGTGCCATCAGTGACGAGGGTACTGAAGCTTTCTTT. This encodes CAISDEGTEAFF.

The chain combines TRBV9 with TRBJ2-5; tentatively, D is TRBD1 or TRBD2 (6 bases each). V was clipped by 3 bases and J by 1 base, with 13 bases between them. CDR3 size: 15 residues. The germline CDR1 and CDR2 sequences are SGDLS and YYNGEE. Written as DNA, the CDR3 is TGTGCCAGCAGCGGGGGGCTAGCGCCCCAAGAGACCCAGTACTTC. It translates to CASSGGLAPQETQYF.

This rearrangement joins TRBV28 to TRBJ2-1; D may be TRBD1 or TRBD2 (7 bases each). Germline loops: CDR1 MDHEN, CDR2 SYDVKM. V lost 6 bases to trimming and J lost 8 bases, with 11 bases between them. The CDR3 is 12 residues long. The CDR3 reads CASSRGGDEQFF. CDR3 in DNA: TGTGCCAGCAGCAGGGGGGGCGATGAGCAGTTCTTC.

This rearrangement joins TRBV13 to TRBJ2-6; 7 bases line up with TRBD1. Germline V lookup: CDR1 PRHDT, CDR2 FYEKMQ (reference sequence). V lost 2 bases, J lost 3 bases, and 4 bases stayed unmatched. This CDR3 spans 16 amino acids. Here the CDR3 reads CASSLKGADGANVLTF. Here the CDR3 DNA reads TGTGCCAGCAGCTTAAAGGGGGCGGATGGGGCCAACGTCCTGACTTTC. The variable domain in full, completed from reference TRBV13 and TRBJ2-6, reads AAGVIQSPRHLIKEKRETATLKCYPIPRHDTVYWYQQGPGQDPQFLISFYEKMQSDKGSIPDRFSAQQFSDYHSELNMSSLELGDSALYFCASSLKGADGANVLTFGAGSRLTVL.

The chain uses TRBV9 and TRBJ2-1; a possible D gene is TRBD1 (5 bases). Germline V lookup: CDR1 SGDLS, CDR2 YYNGEE. Trimming shortened V by 6 bases and J by 0 bases, and 13 bases separated the two germline ends. This CDR3 is 15 amino acids long. The CDR3 DNA reads TGTGCCAGCACCATTGGGGCCAGCTCCTACAATGAGCAGTTCTTC. Encoded protein: CASTIGASSYNEQFF.

The chain is built from TRBV7-9 and TRBJ1-1, with D unresolved. The germline gives CDR1 SEHNR, CDR2 FQNEAQ (reference sequence). The CDR3 consists of 15 residues. V was trimmed by 4 bases and J by 6 bases, leaving 18 bases between them. In nucleotides, the CDR3 is TGTGCCAGCAGCTCCCCGCCAGGTCCCCCACCTGAAGCTTTCTTT. Amino acids: CASSSPPGPPPEAFF.

Here the CDR3 reads CASSSVRETSTDTQYF. CDR3 coding DNA: TGTGCCAGCAGTTCGGTCCGCGAGACTAGCACAGATACGCAGTATTTT. The rearrangement uses TRBV28 and TRBJ2-3; D is unclear. CDR3 length: 16 residues. V was clipped by 4 bases and J by 0 bases, with 14 bases between them. Germline loops: CDR1 MDHEN, CDR2 SYDVKM.

The rearrangement links TRBV9 to TRBJ2-7, with 8 bases fitting TRBD1. This CDR3 region has 14 residues. Germline trimming cut 3 bases from V and 2 bases from J; bases unmatched to any gene: 4. The germline V gene has CDR1 SGDLS and CDR2 YYNGEE. In nucleotides, the CDR3 is TGTGCCAGCAGCGACGGACAGGGCCCCTACGAGCAGTACTTC. It codes for CASSDGQGPYEQYF.

The CDR3, as DNA: TGTGCCAGCAGCTTAGCCCCGGAGGCCGGAAACACCATATATTTT. This sequence encodes CASSLAPEAGNTIYF. The chain combines TRBV11-2 with TRBJ1-3; unclear D gene. The germline V and J ends were trimmed by 1 base and 4 bases, with 11 bases remaining between them. Germline CDR1 and CDR2: SGHAT and FQNNGV. The CDR3 totals 15 residues.

The chain joins TRBV7-9 to TRBJ2-2; D possibly corresponds to TRBD1 (6 bases). Per the germline V gene, CDR1 is SEHNR and CDR2 is FQNEAQ (reference sequence). With 4 bases removed from V and 2 bases from J, the gap between germline ends came to 17 bases. The CDR3 has 17 residues. The CDR3 here is CASSSRQDHLNTGELFF. The CDR3 bases are TGTGCCAGCAGCTCAAGACAGGACCACCTAAACACCGGGGAGCTGTTTTTT.